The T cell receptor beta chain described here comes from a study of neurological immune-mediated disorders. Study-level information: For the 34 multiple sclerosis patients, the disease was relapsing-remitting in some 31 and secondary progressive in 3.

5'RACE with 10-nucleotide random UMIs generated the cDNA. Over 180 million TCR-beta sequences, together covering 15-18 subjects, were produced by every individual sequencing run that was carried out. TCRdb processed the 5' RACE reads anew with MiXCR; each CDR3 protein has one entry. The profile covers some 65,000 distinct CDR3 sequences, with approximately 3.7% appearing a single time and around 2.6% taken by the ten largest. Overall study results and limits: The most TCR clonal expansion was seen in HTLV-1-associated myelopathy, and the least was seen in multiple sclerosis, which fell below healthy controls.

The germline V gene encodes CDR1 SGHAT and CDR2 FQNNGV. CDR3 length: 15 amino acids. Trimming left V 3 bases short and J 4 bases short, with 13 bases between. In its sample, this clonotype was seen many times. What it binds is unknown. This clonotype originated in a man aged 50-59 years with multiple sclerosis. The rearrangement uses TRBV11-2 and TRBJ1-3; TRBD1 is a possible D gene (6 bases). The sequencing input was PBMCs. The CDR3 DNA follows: TGTGCCAGCAGCTTTTTCAGGGGCGAGGGAAACACCATATATTTT. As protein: CASSFFRGEGNTIYF.